Below, 30 T cell receptor beta chains from the same sample are listed, as sequenced in a study of blood T cell repertoires in COVID-19. Sequencing used immunoSEQ multiplex PCR; TCRdb keeps in-frame clones, though not all of them. There are 180,000 or so clones in the sample; more than 75% occur only once, and roughly 1.2% lies in the top ten. Specimen: PBMCs or T cells enriched from blood (not recorded which). The receptors stem from a human donor with acute COVID-19. The donor label of this sample is uncertain.

The chain uses TRBV7-3 and TRBJ2-1; 7 bases align to TRBD1. The CDR3 length is 15 residues. CDR1 SGHTA and CDR2 FQGTGA come from the germline V gene. The V segment lost 2 bases and the J segment 4 bases; nucleotides outside the gene matches: 5. CDR3 protein: CASSLQTGPYNEQFF. CDR3 DNA: TGTGCCAGCAGCTTACAGACAGGGCCTTACAATGAGCAGTTCTTC.

J is TRBJ1-6 and V is TRBV19; 7 bases map to TRBD1. CDR3 length equals 17 residues. Germline values: CDR1 LNHDA, CDR2 SQIVND (reference sequence). The V gene end was trimmed by 0 bases and the J gene end by 7 bases; junction bases not matched to a gene: 9. CDR3 protein: CASSIDLPGQLNSPLHF. CDR3 DNA: TGTGCCAGTAGTATAGATCTCCCGGGACAGCTAAATTCACCCCTCCACTTT. The variable domain in full, completed from reference TRBV19 and TRBJ1-6, reads DGGITQSPKYLFRKEGQNVTLSCEQNLNHDAMYWYRQDPGQGLRLIYYSQIVNDFQKGDIAEGYSVSREKKESFPLTVTSAQKNPTAFYLCASSIDLPGQLNSPLHFGNGTRLTVT.

This clone turned up a few times. The rearrangement links TRBV2 to TRBJ1-2; D uncertain. CDR1 is SNHLY and CDR2 is FYNNEI in the germline V gene. V shed 0 bases and J shed 5 bases, with 10 bases lying between them. The CDR3 sequence is 14 residues long. The CDR3 DNA reads TGTGCCAGCAGTGAAGCGGGCCCCGTATATGGCTACACCTTC. This gives the protein CASSEAGPVYGYTF. The entire variable domain, with the rest obtained from reference TRBV2 and TRBJ1-2, is as follows: EPEVTQTPSHQVTQMGQEVILRCVPISNHLYFYWYRQILGQKVEFLVSFYNNEISEKSEIFDDQFSVERPDGSNFTLKIRSTKLEDSAMYFCASSEAGPVYGYTFGSGTRLTVV.

Regarding this clone: The same CDR3 can be traced to other DNA sequences in this sample. V gene TRBV19 combines with J gene TRBJ1-5; D unclear. This CDR3 has 12 residues. The V gene lost 3 bases and the J gene lost 4 bases, with 4 bases spanning the gap. The germline V gene has CDR1 LNHDA and CDR2 SQIVND (reference sequence). The CDR3 DNA reads as TGTGCCAGTAGTATCGGGAATCAGCCCCAGCATTTT. It codes for CASSIGNQPQHF. Using reference TRBV19 and TRBJ1-5 for the parts outside the CDR3, the full variable domain is DGGITQSPKYLFRKEGQNVTLSCEQNLNHDAMYWYRQDPGQGLRLIYYSQIVNDFQKGDIAEGYSVSREKKESFPLTVTSAQKNPTAFYLCASSIGNQPQHFGDGTRLSIL.

The chain couples TRBV21-1 to TRBJ2-7; the table calls TRBD1, which could not be checked here. TRBV21-1 corresponds to a pseudogene. This CDR3 is 16 amino acids long. The CDR3: CASSKGRDRVAYEQYF. In DNA form, the CDR3 reads TGTGCCAGCAGCAAAGGCCGGGACAGGGTCGCCTACGAGCAGTACTTC.

This chain joins TRBV20-1 and TRBJ2-2; D not resolved. The germline V gene has CDR1 DFQATT and CDR2 SNEGSKA (reference sequence). V lost 4 bases to trimming and J lost 6 bases, with 6 bases between them. This CDR3 is built from 11 residues. The CDR3 sequence: CSAKTSGELFF. The CDR3 region has the DNA TGCAGTGCTAAAACTTCCGGGGAGCTGTTTTTT.

The V and J genes are TRBV9 and TRBJ1-2, with D perhaps TRBD1 (6 bases). Germline V gene lookup returns CDR1 SGDLS and CDR2 YYNGEE. Trimming shortened V by 2 bases and J by 8 bases, and 16 bases separated the two germline ends. The CDR3 is made up of 14 amino acids. As DNA, the CDR3 is TGTGCCAGCAGCGTCGAAGCAGGGGTGGAAGGCTACACCTTC. It codes for CASSVEAGVEGYTF.

CDR3 sequence (DNA): TGTGCCAGCAGTGTACAGGGCCTGCAGCCCCAGCATTTT. Residues: CASSVQGLQPQHF. The J gene is TRBJ1-5, the V gene TRBV27; TRBD1 might be the D (6 bases). This CDR3 region has 13 residues. Germline CDR1 and CDR2: MNHEY and SMNVEV (reference sequence). V was shortened by 5 bases and J by 7 bases, with 12 bases between the two germline ends.

This clone was seen just once. The V and J genes are TRBV6-5 and TRBJ2-3; TRBD1 matches at 9 bases. The CDR3 runs 15 residues. Looked up from germline, CDR1 is MNHEY and CDR2 is SVGAGI. The trim removed 6 bases at V and 5 bases at J, leaving 9 bases unmatched. CDR3 DNA sequence: TGTGCCAGCAGCGGGAACAGGGGGCTTTTAGATACGCAGTATTTT. This sequence encodes CASSGNRGLLDTQYF.

This rearrangement joins TRBV18 to TRBJ1-2, with a possible D match to TRBD1 (6 bases). Trimming took off 2 bases at V and 3 bases at J, with 19 bases between the two ends. From germline, CDR1 is KGHSH and CDR2 LQKENI. CDR3 size: 17 residues. As DNA, the CDR3 is TGTGCCAGCTCACCAAATGTGTTGGACAGCTCATACTATGGCTACACCTTC. Its translation is CASSPNVLDSSYYGYTF.

This rearrangement joins TRBV5-4 to TRBJ2-5; TRBD1 agrees at 8 bases. CDR3 length: 14 residues. Germline V CDR1 and CDR2: SGHNT, YYREEE (reference sequence). V dropped 4 bases and J dropped 5; count of bases not matched to a gene: 7. The CDR3 DNA follows: TGTGCCAGCAGCCCAGCAGGGGGCAGGGAGACCCAGTACTTC. As protein: CASSPAGGRETQYF.

V is TRBV18 and J is TRBJ2-6, with D hard to call. Deletions cut 4 bases from V and 0 bases from J, with 16 bases between. The CDR3 sequence is 18 residues long. Germline V gives CDR1 KGHSH, CDR2 LQKENI. This chain's CDR3 is CASSRLGGKSSGANVLTF. CDR3 sequence (DNA): TGTGCCAGCTCACGCCTCGGCGGCAAGAGCTCTGGGGCCAACGTCCTGACTTTC.

The rearrangement links TRBV5-1 to TRBJ1-1, with 9 positions matching TRBD1. Germline V lookup: CDR1 SGHRS, CDR2 YFSETQ. The CDR3 extends over 13 amino acids. The ends lost 5 bases at V and 10 bases at J; junction bases unmatched: 9. The CDR3 region is CASSFEGQGVAFF. CDR3 nucleotide sequence: TGCGCCAGCAGTTTTGAGGGACAGGGAGTAGCTTTCTTT.

The chain couples TRBV19 to TRBJ2-1, with 8 bases identical to TRBD2. CDR3 length equals 14 residues. Looked up from germline, CDR1 is LNHDA and CDR2 is SQIVND (reference sequence). V lost 7 bases to trimming and J lost 3 bases; unmatched junction nucleotides: 5. CDR3: CASNAGGRYNEQFF. The CDR3 DNA sequence: TGTGCCAGTAATGCGGGGGGCCGCTACAATGAGCAGTTCTTC.

The chain has TRBV24-1 and TRBJ2-7, with TRBD1 matching over 10 bases. V gave up 7 bases and J gave up 6 bases; unmatched junction bases: 2. Germline V gives CDR1 KGHDR, CDR2 SFDVKD. This CDR3 has 12 residues. The CDR3 region has the DNA TGTGCCACCAGCGACAGGGGGCTCGAGCAGTACTTC. It encodes CATSDRGLEQYF.

This sequence joins TRBV27 and TRBJ2-5, with 10 positions matching TRBD1. The germline gives CDR1 MNHEY, CDR2 SMNVEV (reference sequence). V shed 5 bases and J 7 bases; nucleotides not matched to a gene: 13. The CDR3 runs 16 residues. CDR3 DNA sequence: TGTGCCAGCAGTCCAGGGACAGGGGCCCGGGGATTGACCCAGTACTTC. Residues: CASSPGTGARGLTQYF.

V usage is TRBV30 and J usage is TRBJ2-2; the D gene is possibly TRBD2 (6 bases). V was clipped by 0 bases and J by 4 bases, with 12 bases between them. Germline V lookup: CDR1 GTSNPN, CDR2 SVGIG (reference sequence). This CDR3 is built from 15 residues. CDR3 coding DNA: TGTGCCTGGAGTGTAGCGGGCAGACCCACCGGGGAGCTGTTTTTT. This gives the protein CAWSVAGRPTGELFF.

The V gene is TRBV18, the J gene TRBJ1-1; the match to TRBD1 covers 8 bases. The V segment lost 2 bases and the J segment 4 bases; nucleotides outside the gene matches: 9. The length of the CDR3 is 16 residues. Per germline, CDR1 KGHSH and CDR2 LQKENI. CDR3 DNA: TGTGCCAGCTCACCAAAACGGACAGGGATGGGCACTGAAGCTTTCTTT. Translating gives CASSPKRTGMGTEAFF. Together with reference TRBV18 and TRBJ1-1, the CDR3 gives the full variable domain: NAGVMQNPRHLVRRRGQEARLRCSPMKGHSHVYWYRQLPEEGLKFMVYLQKENIIDESGMPKERFSAEFPKEGPSILRIQQVVRGDSAAYFCASSPKRTGMGTEAFFGQGTRLTVV.

This rearrangement joins TRBV13 to TRBJ2-3, with 7 bases that match TRBD2. The CDR3 is 16 amino acids. Germline CDR1 PRHDT, CDR2 FYEKMQ (reference sequence). V lost 2 bases to trimming and J lost 2 bases; unmatched junction nucleotides: 7. The CDR3 protein is CASSLRSSGVTDTQYF. The CDR3 coding sequence is TGTGCCAGCAGCTTACGCTCTAGCGGCGTCACAGATACGCAGTATTTT.

The chain carries TRBV4-2 and TRBJ1-1; weak D call: TRBD1 (5 bases). Germline CDR1 LGHNA, CDR2 YNFKEQ. V lost 0 bases, J lost 0 bases, and 14 bases lay in between. The CDR3 length is 17 residues. CDR3 bases: TGTGCCAGCAGCCAAGATCCAGGGTCAGTAATGAACACTGAAGCTTTCTTT. It translates to CASSQDPGSVMNTEAFF.

The chain carries TRBV19 and TRBJ2-5; D is unresolved. CDR1 and CDR2 (germline): LNHDA, SQIVND (reference sequence). The germline V and J ends were trimmed by 3 bases and 2 bases, with 7 bases remaining between them. The CDR3 spans 13 residues. CDR3 nucleotides: TGTGCCAGTAGTATCATGCAGCAAGAGACCCAGTACTTC. Protein sequence: CASSIMQQETQYF.

The gene calls are TRBV7-9 and TRBJ1-3; D unresolved. The germline V gene encodes CDR1 SEHNR and CDR2 FQNEAQ (reference sequence). Trimming took off 0 bases at V and 0 bases at J, with 6 bases between the two ends. This CDR3 is built from 15 residues. The CDR3 coding sequence is TGTGCCAGCAGCTTAGCGAGATCCTCTGGAAACACCATATATTTT. As protein: CASSLARSSGNTIYF.

The V call is TRBV10-3, the J call TRBJ1-6, with D perhaps matching TRBD1 (5 bases). This CDR3 is 14 amino acids long. Germline CDR1 is ENHRY and CDR2 is SYGVKD. V was pared by 7 bases and J by 7 bases, with 14 bases between. The CDR3 bases are TGTGCCATCATGGGGCAGGGCGAGAATTCACCCCTCCACTTT. Translating it yields CAIMGQGENSPLHF.

The chain carries TRBV4-1 and TRBJ1-1; D call uncertain. Per germline, CDR1 MGHRA and CDR2 YSYEKL. CDR3 length: 16 residues. Trimming removed 1 base at V and 7 bases at J, with 19 bases between. The CDR3 DNA is TGCGCCAGCAGCCAAGGGCCCCTCGCGGTTATCGGTGAAGCTTTCTTT. Translating it yields CASSQGPLAVIGEAFF.

The J gene is TRBJ2-7, the V gene TRBV30; D uncertain. This CDR3 spans 11 amino acids. CDR1 and CDR2 from the germline V gene are GTSNPN and SVGIG (reference sequence). Trimming stripped 4 bases from V and 6 bases from J, with 10 bases between. The CDR3 spells CAWTGVLEQYF. Written as DNA, the CDR3 is TGTGCCTGGACAGGTGTTCTCGAGCAGTACTTC.

The rearrangement uses TRBV24-1 and TRBJ2-3; TRBD2 matches at 9 bases. With V trimmed by 0 bases and J by 2 bases, 5 bases remained unmatched. This CDR3 region has 17 residues. The germline CDR1 and CDR2 sequences are KGHDR and SFDVKD. This CDR3 is CATSDLSSGAATDTQYF. CDR3 coding DNA: TGTGCCACCAGTGATTTGTCTAGCGGGGCAGCCACAGATACGCAGTATTTT.

The chain has TRBV2 and TRBJ2-3, with 9 bases fitting TRBD2. V lost 7 bases to trimming and J lost 6 bases; unmatched junction nucleotides: 5. The CDR3 spans 13 residues. Germline-derived CDR1 and CDR2 are SNHLY and FYNNEI. For the CDR3, the DNA is TGTGCCAGCACCCGGACTAGCGCGGATACGCAGTATTTT. This sequence encodes CASTRTSADTQYF.

The chain employs TRBV19 and TRBJ1-5, with a possible D match to TRBD1 (6 bases). This CDR3 has 13 amino acids. The V end was cut by 6 bases, the J end by 7 bases, with 13 bases between. Germline V gene data show CDR1 as LNHDA and CDR2 as SQIVND (reference sequence). CDR3 loop: CASSTGQGQPQHF. As DNA, the CDR3 is TGTGCCAGTAGCACAGGGCAGGGACAGCCCCAGCATTTT.

The chain recombines TRBV6-5 with TRBJ2-2; no definite D call. The CDR3 totals 16 residues. CDR1 and CDR2 (germline): MNHEY, SVGAGI. Trimming took off 0 bases at V and 7 bases at J, with 15 bases between the two ends. Here the CDR3 reads CASSYSILQLVGELFF. In DNA, the CDR3 is TGTGCCAGCAGTTACTCGATTTTACAGCTCGTCGGGGAGCTGTTTTTT.

The chain has TRBV7-2 and TRBJ2-7; 9 bases map to TRBD1. Per the germline V gene, CDR1 is SGHTA and CDR2 is FQGNSA. Trimming took 5 bases from V and 5 from J; bases not matched to a gene: 4. The CDR3 length is 13 residues. The DNA of the CDR3 is TGTGCCAGCAGCGTCACAGGGGGCAACGAGCAGTACTTC. As protein: CASSVTGGNEQYF.